The T cell receptor (beta chain) described here comes from a study of vaccination effects on CD4 cells after COVID-19. About the research overall: The median interval between the second dose and post-vaccine sampling was 72 days. Points from the study as a whole: Infection-derived and vaccine-derived clones contracted markedly late after vaccination.

Here immunoSEQ multiplex PCR was the method, and the copy in TCRdb shows in-frame clones only, minus some. This sample yields about 64,000 clones, of which 75% to 85% are seen a single time; roughly 2% belongs to the top ten. Prior to sequencing, the ViraFEST assay stimulated PBMC with viral peptide pools, which expanded the antigen-specific CD4+ T cells. Researchers isolated CD4+ T cells once roughly ten days of culture had elapsed. Participants were vaccinated with two doses of either the BNT162b2 or mRNA-1273 vaccine. Each culture had half its medium swapped for IL-2 medium on days 3 and 7. V was cut by 4 bases and J by 7 bases, with 13 bases left in between. Germline loops: CDR1 ENHRY, CDR2 SYGVKD. The CDR3 totals 13 residues. Concerning this clone itself: The antigen is undetermined.

V and J are TRBV10-3 and TRBJ1-2, with D uncertain. This specimen consisted of CD4+ T cells from PBMCs cultured with HCoV-OC43 spike peptides, obtained after COVID-19 vaccination. Documented subset: HCoV-OC43 spike overlapping peptide pool stimulation. The receptor comes from a human donor who received a COVID-19 vaccine. The CDR3 DNA is TGTGCCATCAGTGCAAACGGGTTCCGTGGCTACACCTTC. Translation gives CAISANGFRGYTF.